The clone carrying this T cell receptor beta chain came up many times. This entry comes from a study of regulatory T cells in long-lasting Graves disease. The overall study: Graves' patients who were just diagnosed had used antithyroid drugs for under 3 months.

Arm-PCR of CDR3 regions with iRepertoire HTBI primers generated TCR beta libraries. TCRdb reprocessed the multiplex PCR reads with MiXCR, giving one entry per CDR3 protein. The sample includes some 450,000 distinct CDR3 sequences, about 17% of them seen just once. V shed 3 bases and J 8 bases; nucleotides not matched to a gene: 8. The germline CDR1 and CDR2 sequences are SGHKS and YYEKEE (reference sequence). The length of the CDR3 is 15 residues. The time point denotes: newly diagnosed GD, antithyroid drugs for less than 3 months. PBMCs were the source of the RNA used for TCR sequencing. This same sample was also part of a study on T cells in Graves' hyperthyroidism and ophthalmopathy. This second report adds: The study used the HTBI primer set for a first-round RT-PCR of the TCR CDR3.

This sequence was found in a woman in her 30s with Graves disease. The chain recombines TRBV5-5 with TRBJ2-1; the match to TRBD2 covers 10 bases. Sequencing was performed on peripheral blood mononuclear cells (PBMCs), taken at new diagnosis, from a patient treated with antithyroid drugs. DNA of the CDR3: TGTGCCAGCAGCTCGGGACTAGCGAACCGGGATGAGCAGTTCTTC. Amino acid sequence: CASSSGLANRDEQFF.